This is a list of T cell receptor beta chains from one sample in a study of PD-1 blockade in classical Hodgkin lymphoma. The assay was immunoSEQ multiplex PCR, and TCRdb's table has in-frame clones only and misses some. The top ten clones hold around 2% of a sample with roughly 100,000 clones, 93% of them seen once. Material: peripheral blood mononuclear cells (PBMCs), obtained before the fourth cycle of nivolumab. All receptors come from a human donor with classical Hodgkin lymphoma. Each CDR3 is given with its conserved first and last residue. Each record gives: V gene, clone size, CDR3 protein. Size tells how often a clone was seen (once, few, many) or the class of an expanded clone, and some rows leave it out.

TRBV27 . CASSPEPVLAGATDTQYF
TRBV7-2 once CARFHEEGPAYEQYF
TRBV7-9 . CASSSQGDEQFF
TRBV30 . CAWSPASPRTSGGDEQFF
TRBV5-5 . CASSLGQVSPYEQYF
TRBV7-9 . CASSLPGELFF
TRBV30 . CAWSVIDGFQETQYF
TRBV2 . CASQRGGSNQPQHF
TRBV5-1 once CASKWTAENTEAFF
TRBV7-9 . CASSLGLAGEQYF
TRBV29-1 . CSVAQIMNTEAFF
TRBV19 . CASSERELDTQYF
TRBV5-4 . CALKPGGRHLEETQYF
TRBV9 . CASSATSGRVPDTQYF
TRBV20-1 . CSARGGPYTF
TRBV27 once CASSLRLAGGQYF
TRBV5-6 . CASNVGVSSYEQYF
TRBV6-4 . CASSNGGLAGETQYF
TRBV5-1 . CASSLVAGVEETQYF
TRBV7-2 . CASSLWGVSTDTQYF
TRBV28 . CASSLPGGYSNQPQHF
TRBV2 . CASKESVTSYEQYF
TRBV28 . CASSPQTARYGYTF